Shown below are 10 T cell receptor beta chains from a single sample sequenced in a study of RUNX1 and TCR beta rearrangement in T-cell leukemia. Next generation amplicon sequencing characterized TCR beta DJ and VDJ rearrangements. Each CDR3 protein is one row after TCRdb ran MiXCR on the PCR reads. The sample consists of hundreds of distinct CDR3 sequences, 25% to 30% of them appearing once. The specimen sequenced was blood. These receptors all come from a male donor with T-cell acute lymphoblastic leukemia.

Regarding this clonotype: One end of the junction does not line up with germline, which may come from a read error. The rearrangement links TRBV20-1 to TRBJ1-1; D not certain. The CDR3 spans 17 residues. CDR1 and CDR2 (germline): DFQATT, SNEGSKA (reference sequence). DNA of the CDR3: TGCAGTGCTAGAGATCAACCGGGGTACATGGATTACACTGGAGCTTTCTTT. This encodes CSARDQPGYMDYTGAFF.

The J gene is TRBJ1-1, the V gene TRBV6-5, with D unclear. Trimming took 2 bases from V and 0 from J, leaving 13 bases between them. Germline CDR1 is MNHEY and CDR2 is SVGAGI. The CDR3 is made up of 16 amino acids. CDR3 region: CASSYNGRVLNTEAFF. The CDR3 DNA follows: TGTGCCAGCAGTTACAATGGACGGGTGTTGAACACTGAAGCTTTCTTT.

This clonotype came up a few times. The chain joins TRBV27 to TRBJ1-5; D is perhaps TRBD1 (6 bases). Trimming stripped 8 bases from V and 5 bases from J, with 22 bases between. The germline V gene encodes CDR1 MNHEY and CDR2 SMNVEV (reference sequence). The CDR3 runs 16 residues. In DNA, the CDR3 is TGTGCCAGCCGGAGGGCGGGTCAAGGGGGGCATCAGCCCCAGCATTTT. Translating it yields CASRRAGQGGHQPQHF.

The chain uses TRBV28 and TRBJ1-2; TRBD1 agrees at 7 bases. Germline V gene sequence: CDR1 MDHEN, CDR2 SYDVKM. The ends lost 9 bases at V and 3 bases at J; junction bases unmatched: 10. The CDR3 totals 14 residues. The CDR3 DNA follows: TGTGCCAGTGGGGCCGACAGGGATTACTATGGCTACACCTTC. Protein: CASGADRDYYGYTF.

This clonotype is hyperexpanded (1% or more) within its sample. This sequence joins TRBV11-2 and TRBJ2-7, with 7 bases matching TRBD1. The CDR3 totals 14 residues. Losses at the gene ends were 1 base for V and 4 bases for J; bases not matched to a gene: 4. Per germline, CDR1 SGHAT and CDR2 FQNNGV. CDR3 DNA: TGTGCCAGCAGCTTAGGAGGGGGCGCGTACGAGCAGTACTTC. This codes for CASSLGGGAYEQYF. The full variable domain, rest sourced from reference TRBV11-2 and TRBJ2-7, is EAGVAQSPRYKIIEKRQSVAFWCNPISGHATLYWYQQILGQGPKLLIQFQNNGVVDDSQLPKDRFSAERLKGVDSTLKIQPAKLEDSAVYLCASSLGGGAYEQYFGPGTRLTVT.

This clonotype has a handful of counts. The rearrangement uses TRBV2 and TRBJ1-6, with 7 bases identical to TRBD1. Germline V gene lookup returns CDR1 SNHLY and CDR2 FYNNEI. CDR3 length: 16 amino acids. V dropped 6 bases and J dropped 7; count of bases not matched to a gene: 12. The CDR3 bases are TGTGCCAGCAGACCTACGACAGGGTACCGAAATTCACCCCTCCACTTT. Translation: CASRPTTGYRNSPLHF. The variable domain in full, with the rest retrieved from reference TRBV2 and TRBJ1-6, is EPEVTQTPSHQVTQMGQEVILRCVPISNHLYFYWYRQILGQKVEFLVSFYNNEISEKSEIFDDQFSVERPDGSNFTLKIRSTKLEDSAMYFCASRPTTGYRNSPLHFGNGTRLTVT.

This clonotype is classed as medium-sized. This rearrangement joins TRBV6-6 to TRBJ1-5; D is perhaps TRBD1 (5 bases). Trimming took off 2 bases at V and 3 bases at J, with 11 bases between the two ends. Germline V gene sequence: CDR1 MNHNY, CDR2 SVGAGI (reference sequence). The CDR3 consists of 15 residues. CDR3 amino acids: CASSYPGIPNQPQHF. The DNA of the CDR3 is TGTGCCAGCAGTTACCCAGGGATACCCAATCAGCCCCAGCATTTT.

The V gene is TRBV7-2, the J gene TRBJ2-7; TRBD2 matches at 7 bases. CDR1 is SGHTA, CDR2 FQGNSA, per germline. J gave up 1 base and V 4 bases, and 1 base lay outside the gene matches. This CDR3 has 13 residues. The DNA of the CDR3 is TGTGCCAGCAGCTGGGGGGGTTCCTACGAGCAGTACTTC. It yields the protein CASSWGGSYEQYF.

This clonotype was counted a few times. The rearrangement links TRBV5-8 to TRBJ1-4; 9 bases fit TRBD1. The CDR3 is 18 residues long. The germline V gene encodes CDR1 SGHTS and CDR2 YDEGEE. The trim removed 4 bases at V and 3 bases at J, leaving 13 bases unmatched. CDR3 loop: CASSPGQGGLGANEKLFF. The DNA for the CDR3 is TGTGCCAGCAGCCCGGGACAGGGTGGCCTTGGAGCTAATGAAAAACTGTTTTTT.

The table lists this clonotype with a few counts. CDR3 region: CASVVRRQGDQPQHF. The CDR3 DNA sequence: TGTGCCAGCGTGGTCCGTCGGCAGGGAGATCAGCCCCAGCATTTT. The chain carries TRBV6-1 and TRBJ1-5, with a weak D call TRBD1 (5 bases). This CDR3 is 15 amino acids long. In germline, CDR1 is MNHNS, CDR2 SASEGT. V gave up 8 bases and J gave up 5 bases, with 19 bases separating them.